These 5 T cell receptor beta chains share one sample of origin, sequenced in a study of molecular identifiers for immune sequencing clone quantification. TCRdb used MiXCR to reprocess the PCR reads, holding one entry per CDR3 protein. Among some 320,000 distinct CDR3 sequences, roughly a quarter were seen once, and the ten largest hold 0.74%. The sequenced sample consisted of naive CD8+ T cells from blood, with Jurkat cell RNA spiked in. Subset described: FACS-sorted CD8+CD4-CCR7+CD45RA+ naive T cells. These receptors all come from a human donor in good health. Some libraries in this study had Jurkat cell RNA spiked in.

For this clonotype: Its ends do not fully match the called genes, so a read error is possible. The chain recombines TRBV30 with TRBJ2-2, with D perhaps TRBD2 (6 bases). This CDR3 is 16 amino acids long. Per the germline V gene, CDR1 is GTSNPN and CDR2 is SVGIG (reference sequence). CDR3 in amino acids: CAWSVPSALNTGGLFF. The CDR3 DNA is TGTGCCTGGAGTGTACCCAGCGCTCTTAACACCGGGGGGCTGTTTTTT.

In this sample, this clonotype turned up many times. The chain carries TRBV9 and TRBJ2-3, with 7 nucleotides matching TRBD1. The germline CDR1 and CDR2 sequences are SGDLS and YYNGEE. This CDR3 is 15 amino acids long. V trimming: 0 bases; J trimming: 2 bases; junction bases outside the gene matches: 3. The CDR3 protein is CASSVDGTATDTQYF. In DNA form, the CDR3 reads TGTGCCAGCAGCGTAGATGGGACAGCCACAGATACGCAGTATTTT.

This clonotype was counted at least ten times. The rearrangement links TRBV7-9 to TRBJ1-1, with D maybe TRBD1 (5 bases). The germline gives CDR1 SEHNR, CDR2 FQNEAQ (reference sequence). Trimming removed 2 bases at V and 1 base at J, with 11 bases between. The CDR3 is made up of 15 amino acids. CDR3 in DNA: TGTGCCAGCAGCTTATGGAGGGGTCAGAACACTGAAGCTTTCTTT. Translation gives CASSLWRGQNTEAFF.

The rearrangement links TRBV28 to TRBJ1-1, with TRBD1 identical over 7 bases. The V gene end was trimmed by 5 bases and the J gene end by 0 bases; junction bases not matched to a gene: 3. The CDR3 extends over 14 amino acids. Germline values: CDR1 MDHEN, CDR2 SYDVKM. The CDR3: CASSTGTVNTEAFF. Written as DNA, the CDR3 is TGTGCCAGCAGTACCGGGACAGTGAACACTGAAGCTTTCTTT.

Concerning this clonotype: A junction boundary mismatches the germline segment, possibly from a read error. The gene calls are TRBV7-6 and TRBJ2-3; TRBD2 agrees at 12 bases. The CDR3 totals 16 residues. Germline assignment: CDR1 SGHVS and CDR2 FNYEAQ. The CDR3 loop is CVSSLSSSGRADTQYF. In DNA, the CDR3 is TGTGTCAGCAGCTTATCGTCTAGCGGGAGGGCCGATACGCAGTATTTT. The full variable domain, with the rest looked up from reference TRBV7-6 and TRBJ2-3, is GAGVSQSPRYKVTKRGQDVALRCDPISGHVSLYWYRQALGQGPEFLTYFNYEAQQDKSGLPNDRFSAERPEGSISTLTIQRTEQRDSAMYRCVSSLSSSGRADTQYFGPGTRLTVL.